The source of this T cell receptor beta chain is a study of T cell responses to AZD1222 COVID-19 vaccine. Study observations and caveats: Nearly half of the spike-specific TCRs reportedly recognize variant regions that carry no mutations. Among the donors, most were white British and more were female, and clonal diversity was possibly underestimated. The CD4 TCRs associated with vaccination extended across spike and predominated at 160-218 and 743-854. Every sample of the repertoires postdated the peak T cell response.

V lost 9 bases to trimming and J lost 8 bases; unmatched junction nucleotides: 9. The CDR3 extends over 13 amino acids. Looked up from germline, CDR1 is LNHDA and CDR2 is SQIVND (reference sequence). The table came from immunoSEQ multiplex PCR; TCRdb's copy has only in-frame clones and leaves some out. The table records some 120,000 clones, 87% of them present only once. This clone showed up just a few times. Its target is not known. This receptor was obtained from an adult in good health. The V and J genes are TRBV19 and TRBJ1-2; TRBD1 aligns across 10 bases. The specimen comprised peripheral blood, sampled on day 0 of AZD1222 vaccination. This CDR3 reads CASRDRGPGGYTF. The CDR3 DNA sequence: TGTGCCAGCCGGGACAGGGGACCGGGAGGCTACACCTTC.